This TCR beta chain was recovered during a study of blood T cell repertoires in COVID-19. Study context: Samples representing acute and convalescent COVID-19 were sourced from the United States, Italy and Spain. Nucleic acid was either cDNA or gDNA, and it came from T cells, B-cell-depleted T cells, or PBMCs.

CDR1 is MDHEN and CDR2 is SYDVKM in the germline V gene. V gave up 5 bases and J gave up 4 bases, with 13 bases separating them. The CDR3 spans 14 residues. Authors' analysis steps: Using reference gene primer amplification, nucleated cell counts were estimated. The data were produced by immunoSEQ multiplex PCR, yet TCRdb's version contains in-frame clones alone and is incomplete. The D gene and trimming were derived from the DNA, and the V and J assignments and clone size from that table. The sample consists of approximately 130,000 clones, around four fifths of them appearing once. The chain couples TRBV28 to TRBJ2-3; no definite D call. This receptor was identified in a human donor in a cohort sampled during active COVID-19. Sequenced sample: peripheral blood. This CDR3 is CASSGPGRPDTQYF. CDR3 coding DNA: TGTGCCAGCAGTGGTCCCGGTCGCCCAGATACGCAGTATTTT.